This entry lists 5 T cell receptor beta chains sequenced from one sample in a study of blood T cell repertoires in COVID-19. The table came from immunoSEQ multiplex PCR; TCRdb's copy has only in-frame clones and leaves some out. The table lists about 190,000 clones, around 80% of them singletons, with roughly 12% in the top ten. Sequenced material: peripheral blood. These receptors were taken from a woman aged 45-65 years with acute or convalescent COVID-19.

The chain uses TRBV11-3 and TRBJ2-3; TRBD1 agrees at 7 bases. Trimming at V came to 5 bases and at J to 2 bases, leaving 7 bases not matched to a gene. Germline loops: CDR1 SGHNT, CDR2 YENEEA. This CDR3 comprises 15 residues. The CDR3 is CASSPRQGTTDTQYF. The CDR3 coding sequence is TGTGCCAGCAGCCCCCGACAGGGTACCACAGATACGCAGTATTTT. The full variable domain, completed using reference TRBV11-3 and TRBJ2-3, is EAGVVQSPRYKIIEKKQPVAFWCNPISGHNTLYWYLQNLGQGPELLIRYENEEAVDDSQLPKDRFSAERLKGVDSTLKIQPAELGDSAVYLCASSPRQGTTDTQYFGPGTRLTVL.

This rearrangement joins TRBV11-2 to TRBJ1-5; no definite D call. The germline gives CDR1 SGHAT, CDR2 FQNNGV. The CDR3 runs 13 residues. V was pared by 2 bases and J by 4 bases, with 6 bases between. The CDR3 DNA is TGTGCCAGCAGCTTACCGGGAAATCAGCCCCAGCATTTT. Translating gives CASSLPGNQPQHF.

This chain uses TRBV28 with TRBJ1-2, with D tentatively TRBD1 (6 bases). Germline-derived CDR1 and CDR2 are MDHEN and SYDVKM. Trimming stripped 3 bases from V and 8 bases from J, with 22 bases between. The length of the CDR3 is 16 residues. The CDR3 is CASSLRDGTQAGGYTF. CDR3 sequence (DNA): TGTGCCAGCAGTTTGCGAGACGGGACACAGGCTGGGGGCTACACCTTC.

This rearrangement joins TRBV24-1 to TRBJ2-1; possibly TRBD2 for D (6 bases). V was trimmed by 4 bases and J by 8 bases, leaving 14 bases between them. Germline V gives CDR1 KGHDR, CDR2 SFDVKD. The CDR3 has 14 amino acids. CDR3 loop: CATSETGASDEQFF. The CDR3 DNA is TGTGCCACCAGTGAGACGGGAGCGTCCGATGAGCAGTTCTTC.

In its sample, this clone was seen many times. This chain uses TRBV24-1 with TRBJ2-7; 7 bases line up with TRBD1. CDR1 is KGHDR, CDR2 SFDVKD, per germline. Trimming took 1 base from V and 6 from J; bases not matched to a gene: 17. The CDR3 spans 18 residues. The CDR3 here is CATSDFSVPPGQYGEQYF. As DNA, the CDR3 is TGTGCCACCAGTGATTTCTCTGTCCCACCGGGACAGTATGGCGAGCAGTACTTC.